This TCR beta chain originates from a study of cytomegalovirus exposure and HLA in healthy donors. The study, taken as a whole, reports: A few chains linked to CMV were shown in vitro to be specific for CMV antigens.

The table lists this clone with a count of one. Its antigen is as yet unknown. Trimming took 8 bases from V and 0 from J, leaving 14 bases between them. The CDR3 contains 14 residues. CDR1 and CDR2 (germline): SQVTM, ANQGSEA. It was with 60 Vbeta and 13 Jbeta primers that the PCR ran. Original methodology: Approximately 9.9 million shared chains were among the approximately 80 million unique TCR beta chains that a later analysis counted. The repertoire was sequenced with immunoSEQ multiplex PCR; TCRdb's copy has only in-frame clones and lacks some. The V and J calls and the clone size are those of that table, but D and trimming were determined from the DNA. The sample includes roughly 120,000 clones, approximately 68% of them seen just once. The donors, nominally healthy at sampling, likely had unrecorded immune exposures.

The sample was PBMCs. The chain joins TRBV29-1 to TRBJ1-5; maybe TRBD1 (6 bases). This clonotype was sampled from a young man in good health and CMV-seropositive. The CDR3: CSPPRGDSNQPQHF. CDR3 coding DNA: TGCAGCCCCCCCAGGGGTGATAGCAATCAGCCCCAGCATTTT.